The clone carrying this TCR beta chain was counted ten times or more. The antigen remains undetermined. Template material for amplifying TCR beta CDR3 regions consisted of RNA transcripts. HTBI primers were employed in a first-round RT-PCR of the TCR CDR3. TCRdb recomputed calls from the multiplex PCR reads with MiXCR, one row per CDR3 protein. The data hold about 640,000 distinct CDR3 sequences, with less than 25% observed a single time. Exclusion of patients followed from uncontrolled infection, other autoimmune disease, pregnancy or lactation. Cells are PBMCs isolated from around 10 ml of fresh blood. The data originate from a study of T cells in Graves' hyperthyroidism and ophthalmopathy. Study-wide findings and caveats: In the blood, most expanded thyroid clonotypes above 0.001 appeared as well.

Germline V gene lookup returns CDR1 SGHAT and CDR2 FQNNGV. The V gene lost 0 bases and the J gene lost 2 bases, with 11 bases spanning the gap. The CDR3 consists of 15 residues. Source material: blood. The TCR originated in a man aged 25 to 40 with Graves' ophthalmopathy. This chain links TRBV11-2 with TRBJ2-7; possible D gene TRBD2, 6 bases. The DNA for the CDR3 is TGTGCCAGCAGCTTAGAAACTAGCCGCGCCTACGAGCAGTACTTC. Residues: CASSLETSRAYEQYF.